This T cell receptor beta chain was recovered during a study of blood T cell repertoires in COVID-19. Study as a whole: From the United States, Italy and Spain came samples of acute and convalescent COVID-19. In each case, the material was cDNA or gDNA derived from T cells, B-cell-depleted T cells, or PBMCs.

CDR3 size: 13 residues. CDR1 SNHLY and CDR2 FYNNEI come from the germline V gene. J was trimmed by 7 bases and V by 6 bases; bases with no gene match: 6. In the authors' methods: Reference gene primer amplification in the assay estimated nucleated cell counts. TCRdb's table, derived via immunoSEQ multiplex PCR, lists solely in-frame clones and lacks some. That table furnishes V, J and clone size, whereas the DNA furnished D and trimming. The table shows under 200,000 clones, with about 88% occurring only once. The TCR sequence derives from a man aged 35-49 years with active or convalescent COVID-19. What was sequenced was peripheral blood. This chain links TRBV2 with TRBJ1-2; 9 bases align to TRBD1. The CDR3 region has the DNA TGTGCCAGCAGCCCCATGGACAGGGGTGGCTACACCTTC. It codes for CASSPMDRGGYTF. The complete variable domain, with remaining parts taken from reference TRBV2 and TRBJ1-2, reads EPEVTQTPSHQVTQMGQEVILRCVPISNHLYFYWYRQILGQKVEFLVSFYNNEISEKSEIFDDQFSVERPDGSNFTLKIRSTKLEDSAMYFCASSPMDRGGYTFGSGTRLTVV.